The entry below describes one TCR beta chain. Its antigen is unidentified. The data are from a study of T cells after posttransplantation cyclophosphamide. The data were produced by immunoSEQ multiplex PCR, yet TCRdb's version contains in-frame clones alone and is incomplete. The data hold some 34,000 clones, with more than 70% observed a single time. Treatment was busulfan-fludarabine conditioning, a marrow graft, and cyclophosphamide on days +3 and +4. The CDR3 spans 14 residues. Germline CDR1 is SNHLY and CDR2 is FYNNEI. The V and J ends lost 6 bases and 8 bases respectively, with 14 bases between them. Study results and limitations: Tissue-infiltrating T cells from skin or gut overlapped little with blood T cells. Recipient CMV seropositivity and CMV reactivation strongly tracked TRB clonality.

The TCR was taken from a female patient between 40 and 50 years old who received an allogeneic stem cell transplant from a related donor, was CMV-positive, and had no GVHD. The graft donor may be the source of some T cells. The genes are TRBV2 and TRBJ1-6; the D gene is possibly TRBD1 (6 bases). Sequencing used CD4+ T cells sorted from blood, obtained approximately 2,000 days after a stem cell transplant with posttransplant cyclophosphamide. In DNA form, the CDR3 reads TGTGCCAGCAGGCTCCGGGAGGGGGATTCACCCCTCCACTTT. Encoded protein: CASRLREGDSPLHF.